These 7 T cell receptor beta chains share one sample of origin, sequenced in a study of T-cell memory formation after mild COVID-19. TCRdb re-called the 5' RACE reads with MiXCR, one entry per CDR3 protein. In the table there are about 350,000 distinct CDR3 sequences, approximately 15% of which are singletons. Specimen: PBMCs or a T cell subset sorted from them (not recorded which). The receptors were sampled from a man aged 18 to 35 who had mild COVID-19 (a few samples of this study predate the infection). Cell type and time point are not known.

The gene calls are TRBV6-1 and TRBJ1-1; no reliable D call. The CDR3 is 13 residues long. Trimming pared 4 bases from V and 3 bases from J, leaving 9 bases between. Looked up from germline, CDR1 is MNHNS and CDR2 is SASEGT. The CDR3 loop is CASSGVSYTEAFF. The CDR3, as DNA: TGTGCCAGCAGTGGGGTAAGCTACACTGAAGCTTTCTTT.

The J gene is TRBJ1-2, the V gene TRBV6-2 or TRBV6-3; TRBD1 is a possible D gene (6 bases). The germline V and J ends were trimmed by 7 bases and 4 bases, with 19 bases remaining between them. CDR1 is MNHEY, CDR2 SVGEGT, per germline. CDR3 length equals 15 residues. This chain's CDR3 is CASNQPQGRIYGYTF. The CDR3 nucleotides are TGTGCCAGCAACCAACCGCAGGGGAGGATCTATGGCTACACCTTC.

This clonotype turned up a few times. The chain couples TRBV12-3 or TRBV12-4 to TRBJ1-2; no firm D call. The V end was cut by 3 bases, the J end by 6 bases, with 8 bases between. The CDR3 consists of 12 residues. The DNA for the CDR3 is TGTGCCAGCAGTTTTTATAGGGATGGCTACACCTTC. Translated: CASSFYRDGYTF.

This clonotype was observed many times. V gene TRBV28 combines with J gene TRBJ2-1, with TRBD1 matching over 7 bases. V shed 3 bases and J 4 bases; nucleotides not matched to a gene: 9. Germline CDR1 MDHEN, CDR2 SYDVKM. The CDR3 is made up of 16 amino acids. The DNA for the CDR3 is TGTGCCAGCAGTTTTGCCGGGACAGCTCTGTACAATGAGCAGTTCTTC. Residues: CASSFAGTALYNEQFF.

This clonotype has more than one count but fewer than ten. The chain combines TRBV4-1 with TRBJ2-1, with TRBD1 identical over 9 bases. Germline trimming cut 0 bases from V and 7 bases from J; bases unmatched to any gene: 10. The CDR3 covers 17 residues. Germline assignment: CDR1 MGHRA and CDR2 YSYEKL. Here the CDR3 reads CASSQDFGTGWVNEQFF. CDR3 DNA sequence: TGCGCCAGCAGCCAAGATTTCGGGACAGGGTGGGTAAATGAGCAGTTCTTC.

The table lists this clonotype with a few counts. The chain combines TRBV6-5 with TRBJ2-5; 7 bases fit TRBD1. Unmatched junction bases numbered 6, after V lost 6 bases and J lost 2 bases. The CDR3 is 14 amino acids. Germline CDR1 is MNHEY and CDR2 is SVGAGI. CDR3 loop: CASSSGQAQETQYF. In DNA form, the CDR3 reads TGTGCCAGCAGCTCAGGACAGGCACAAGAGACCCAGTACTTC.

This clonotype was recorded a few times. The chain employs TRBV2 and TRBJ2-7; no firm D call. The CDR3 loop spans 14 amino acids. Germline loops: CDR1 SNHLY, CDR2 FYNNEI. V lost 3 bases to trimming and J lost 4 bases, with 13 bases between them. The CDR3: CASSERPLRYEQYV. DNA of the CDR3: TGTGCCAGCAGTGAGCGCCCCCTTAGGTACGAGCAGTACGTC.